A selection of T cell receptor beta chains follows, all from one sample in a study of blood T cell repertoires in COVID-19. Libraries were prepared by immunoSEQ multiplex PCR; TCRdb keeps only in-frame clonotypes and omits some of them. Here the sample spans approximately 450,000 clones, roughly nine tenths being singletons. Sequenced: PBMCs or T cells enriched from blood (not recorded which). The source of these receptors is a man aged 25-45 years who had recovered from COVID-19. Both conserved end residues are trimmed from each CDR3. Each record gives: V gene, CDR3 protein.

TRBV4-1 | ASSQTPVIPGVGSSYNSPLH
TRBV9 | ASSPHSPGPYEQY
TRBV9 | ASSKGLAGIVGELF
TRBV19 | ASSIPGMTEAF
TRBV24-1 | ATSQGGLAGYNEQF
TRBV6-5 | ASKPPGSGNTIY
TRBV30 | AWTFSGANVLT
TRBV28 | ASSPWGESGYT
TRBV9 | ASSPRQGLVGTEAF
TRBV9 | ASSVREPDEQY
TRBV2 | ALRTSGSPTDTQY
TRBV5-1 | ASSSGTELSFGNTIY
TRBV2 | ASSGLAGGTGELF
TRBV11-3 | ASSPLGLAGGPGNEQF
TRBV18 | ASSAAGLQYNEQF
TRBV4-1 | ASSPRQTWGQPQH
TRBV19 | ASSIDRWGEKLF
TRBV27 | ASRKGQGTLSYEQY
TRBV25-1 | ASSDRMNTEAF
TRBV7-2 | ASSFGSRDYQETQY
TRBV14 | ASSRKAGHYNEQF
TRBV7-3 | ASSSSGRAFYNEQF
TRBV30 | AWSDGVSNNEQF
TRBV10-3 | AISRGTEAF
TRBV6-5 | ASSPPQDRDYGYT
TRBV13 | ASSLRTGLAGKEQY
TRBV27 | ASSSELAGGYNEQF
TRBV7-2 | ASSLGQIRLAFADTQY
TRBV18 | ASSSTGGAGGNTEAF
TRBV5-8 | ASSPGTGGMVTDTQY
TRBV5-1 | ASSLRGLSYNEQF
TRBV18 | ASSFETSGSF
TRBV18 | ASSDRGQQPQH
TRBV28 | AVGQGASHSNQPQH
TRBV29-1 | SASTGRETQY
TRBV30 | AWSVTGNSYEQY
TRBV5-6 | ASSSSGTGGETQY
TRBV6-5 | ASRSTGGGQPQH
TRBV28 | ASSLFSGGSVSESTDTQY
TRBV28 | ASSLSGRVGDTQY
TRBV6-5 | ASSSGSGYEQY
TRBV9 | ASSATGTEIYNEQF
TRBV3-1/TRBV3-2 | ASSQGGDRAFRLF
TRBV28 | ASSSDRARNTIY
TRBV6-4 | ASKETGGPGFYGYT
TRBV15 | ATSRDDRDNQPQH
TRBV5-6 | ASSLARGSEQY
TRBV24-1 | ATSSVGLAENTQY
TRBV28 | ASIPGWGRVAKNIQY
TRBV19 | ASSTDRKVEAF
TRBV18 | ASSPPGQGLIVAEKLF
TRBV24-1 | ATSDLGTSGRALNEQF
TRBV9 | ASSVGLGANVLT